The 20 T cell receptor beta chains in this list originate from one sample, sequenced in a study of T cell repertoires in cytomegalovirus infection. These receptors lack a known antigen. TCRdb itself ran the reads through MiXCR, one entry per CDR3 protein. This sample has hundreds of thousands of distinct CDR3 sequences; roughly 36% occur once, and the top ten carry 15% to 20%. The sequenced sample was cultured PBMCs, obtained from culture after CMV antigen stimulation. The receptors originated from a human donor in good health (CMV status not recorded). Some clones in this sample may be carry-over from other donors' samples.

A few counts support this clonotype. The V call is TRBV12-3 or TRBV12-4, the J call TRBJ2-1, with 7 bases identical to TRBD1. Trimming at V came to 6 bases and at J to 7 bases, leaving 9 bases not matched to a gene. The CDR3 has 14 amino acids. CDR3 coding DNA: TGTGCCAGCAGACGAACCCTGACAGGGAATGAGCAGTTCTTC. It translates to CASRRTLTGNEQFF.

V gene TRBV12-3 or TRBV12-4 combines with J gene TRBJ1-1; 8 bases agree with TRBD1. This CDR3 region has 16 residues. Trimming took 5 bases from V and 5 from J; bases not matched to a gene: 13. The DNA for the CDR3 is TGTGCCAGCAGTCAACCCTTGGACAGGGCGGAGACTGAAGCTTTCTTT. Protein product: CASSQPLDRAETEAFF.

The chain links TRBV6-5 to TRBJ1-4; 7 bases align to TRBD1. Germline CDR1 MNHEY, CDR2 SVGAGI. CDR3 length equals 15 residues. After removal of 6 bases from V and 8 bases from J, the junction contained 12 bases not matched to a gene. The CDR3 coding sequence is TGTGCCAGCAGACCCGACAGGGCCCCGGGGGAAAAACTGTTTTTT. Translating gives CASRPDRAPGEKLFF.

This clonotype was detected only a few times. The chain couples TRBV7-2 to TRBJ2-7; D is possibly TRBD1 or TRBD2 (5 bases each). V dropped 7 bases and J dropped 2 bases, with 15 bases sitting between them. The germline V gene encodes CDR1 SGHTA and CDR2 FQGNSA. CDR3 length: 14 residues. CDR3 sequence: CASTTWGRTYEQYF. The DNA for the CDR3 is TGTGCCAGCACCACGTGGGGACGAACCTACGAGCAGTACTTC.

This clonotype was found many times. The chain carries TRBV7-2 and TRBJ2-7; D gene unclear. This CDR3 is built from 14 residues. Germline V CDR1 and CDR2: SGHTA, FQGNSA. The germline V and J ends were trimmed by 1 base and 1 base, with 8 bases remaining between them. In DNA form, the CDR3 reads TGTGCCAGCAGCTTAGAGGGATGGTCCTACGAGCAGTACTTC. This codes for CASSLEGWSYEQYF.

The chain combines TRBV7-2 with TRBJ1-3; D unclear. Trimming took off 1 base at V and 2 bases at J, with 12 bases between the two ends. CDR1 is SGHTA, CDR2 FQGNSA, per germline. The CDR3 covers 16 residues. The CDR3 sequence is CASSLDSGWTGNTIYF. The CDR3, as DNA: TGTGCCAGCAGCTTAGATAGTGGGTGGACTGGAAACACCATATATTTT.

A few counts support this clonotype. V is TRBV20-1 and J is TRBJ1-1; TRBD1 might be the D (5 bases). The V end lost 6 bases, the J end lost 3 bases, and 14 bases lay between the germline ends. This CDR3 comprises 13 residues. Germline CDR1 is DFQATT and CDR2 is SNEGSKA (reference sequence). The DNA of the CDR3 is TGCAGTGCAAAGCCCGGGACTTACACTGAAGCTTTCTTT. Translating it yields CSAKPGTYTEAFF.

Ten or more counts support this clonotype. The chain couples TRBV7-8 to TRBJ1-1; a possible D gene is TRBD1 (5 bases). The V gene lost 5 bases and the J gene lost 6 bases, with 16 bases spanning the gap. The CDR3 consists of 14 residues. CDR1 SGHVS and CDR2 FQNEAQ come from the germline V gene. The DNA of the CDR3 is TGTGCCAGCAGCATCGGGACCATCAACGCTGAAGCTTTCTTT. The encoded protein is CASSIGTINAEAFF.

At least ten counts were recorded for this clonotype. The rearrangement links TRBV12-3 or TRBV12-4 to TRBJ2-3; D might be TRBD2 (6 bases). Trimming removed 3 bases from V and 7 bases from J, with 14 bases in between. The CDR3 spans 14 residues. CDR3 loop: CASSLGPGGHTQYF. Written as DNA, the CDR3 is TGTGCCAGCAGTTTGGGCCCCGGGGGACATACGCAGTATTTT.

In this sample, this clonotype turned up a few times. The chain is built from TRBV7-4 and TRBJ2-4, with D possibly called TRBD1 or TRBD2 (5 bases each). CDR3 length equals 20 residues. Germline V CDR1 and CDR2: SGHVT, SQSDAQ. V gave up 1 base and J gave up 1 base, with 23 bases separating them. CDR3 sequence (DNA): TGTGCCAGCAGCTTAGGGATGATTATGGGGACCAAGGAGGCCAAAAACATTCAGTACTTC. Translation gives CASSLGMIMGTKEAKNIQYF.

This clonotype has only a few counts. V and J are TRBV27 and TRBJ2-1; 7 nucleotides agree with TRBD2. This CDR3 spans 15 amino acids. The V and J ends lost 2 bases and 8 bases, in that order; junction bases with no gene match: 9. Germline V lookup: CDR1 MNHEY, CDR2 SMNVEV (reference sequence). The CDR3 sequence is CASSLVGGSLDEQFF. CDR3 DNA sequence: TGTGCCAGCAGTTTAGTTGGCGGGAGTCTAGATGAGCAGTTCTTC.

V usage is TRBV18 and J usage is TRBJ2-5; D may be TRBD1 or TRBD2 (5 bases each). V gave up 5 bases and J gave up 5 bases, with 15 bases separating them. The CDR3 sequence is 14 residues long. Germline lookup yields CDR1 KGHSH and CDR2 LQKENI. The CDR3: CASSAGTRPETQYF. The CDR3 nucleotides are TGTGCCAGCTCAGCCGGGACCCGGCCGGAGACCCAGTACTTC.

This clonotype has only a few counts. This chain uses TRBV12-3 or TRBV12-4 with TRBJ1-1; perhaps TRBD1 as D (5 bases). The CDR3 totals 15 residues. The ends were cut back, 6 bases at V and 8 bases at J, with 22 bases in the middle. CDR3 DNA: TGTGCCAGCAGCTCCCCCGCCTCAGTAGGGGAGGAAGCTTTCTTT. Residues: CASSSPASVGEEAFF.

J is TRBJ2-2 and V is TRBV7-3; D not resolved. Germline values: CDR1 SGHTA, CDR2 FQGTGA. The CDR3 extends over 12 amino acids. The CDR3 loop is CGAGVNTGELFF. DNA of the CDR3: TGTGGGGCAGGCGTTAACACCGGGGAGCTGTTTTTT.

The chain carries TRBV7-2 and TRBJ2-1, with 10 bases that match TRBD2. Germline V lookup: CDR1 SGHTA, CDR2 FQGNSA. The CDR3 is made up of 15 amino acids. Germline trimming cut 5 bases from V and 4 bases from J; bases unmatched to any gene: 5. In DNA form, the CDR3 reads TGTGCCAGCAGCGTGAGCGGGGGGGGTTACAATGAGCAGTTCTTC. Amino acid sequence: CASSVSGGGYNEQFF.

The V call is TRBV9, the J call TRBJ2-1; 10 bases line up with TRBD2. J lost 9 bases, V lost 2 bases, and 8 bases had no gene match. From germline, CDR1 is SGDLS and CDR2 YYNGEE. This CDR3 comprises 15 residues. Here the CDR3 reads CASSVGLALDSEQFF. For the CDR3, the DNA is TGTGCCAGCAGCGTGGGACTAGCGCTTGACAGTGAGCAGTTCTTC.

The V and J genes are TRBV7-8 and TRBJ2-3; D possibly corresponds to TRBD2 (5 bases). The V and J ends lost 4 bases and 1 base respectively, with 18 bases between them. The CDR3 is 17 residues long. Germline V gene data show CDR1 as SGHVS and CDR2 as FQNEAQ. The CDR3 loop reads CASSSPRAGLGTDTQYF. CDR3 DNA: TGTGCCAGCAGCTCCCCGCGGGCTGGGCTGGGCACAGATACGCAGTATTTT.

The chain employs TRBV4-1 and TRBJ1-6; D is undetermined. Trimming took 0 bases from V and 8 from J, leaving 14 bases between them. In germline, CDR1 is MGHRA, CDR2 YSYEKL. This CDR3 has 16 residues. In DNA, the CDR3 is TGCGCCAGCAGCCAAGATGCCCGTGACCCCTATTCACCCCTCCACTTT. Its protein product is CASSQDARDPYSPLHF.

About this clonotype: Germline and junction disagree at one end, which may indicate a read error. J is TRBJ2-3 and V is TRBV5-3; D is tentatively TRBD1 or TRBD2 (5 bases each). TRBV5-3 falls under the ORF class, with uncertain function. CDR3 length: 15 amino acids. The CDR3 sequence is CASSLRAGSYDTQYF. The CDR3 nucleotides are TGTGCCAGCAGCTTGCGGGCAGGGTCGTACGATACGCAGTATTTT.

This clonotype has more than one count but fewer than ten. The chain couples TRBV12-3 or TRBV12-4 to TRBJ2-7; tentative D call: TRBD1 (5 bases). V was clipped by 3 bases and J by 6 bases, with 9 bases between them. This CDR3 comprises 12 residues. The CDR3 bases are TGTGCCAGCAGTTTGGTAGGGGCCGAGCAGTACTTC. The encoded protein is CASSLVGAEQYF.